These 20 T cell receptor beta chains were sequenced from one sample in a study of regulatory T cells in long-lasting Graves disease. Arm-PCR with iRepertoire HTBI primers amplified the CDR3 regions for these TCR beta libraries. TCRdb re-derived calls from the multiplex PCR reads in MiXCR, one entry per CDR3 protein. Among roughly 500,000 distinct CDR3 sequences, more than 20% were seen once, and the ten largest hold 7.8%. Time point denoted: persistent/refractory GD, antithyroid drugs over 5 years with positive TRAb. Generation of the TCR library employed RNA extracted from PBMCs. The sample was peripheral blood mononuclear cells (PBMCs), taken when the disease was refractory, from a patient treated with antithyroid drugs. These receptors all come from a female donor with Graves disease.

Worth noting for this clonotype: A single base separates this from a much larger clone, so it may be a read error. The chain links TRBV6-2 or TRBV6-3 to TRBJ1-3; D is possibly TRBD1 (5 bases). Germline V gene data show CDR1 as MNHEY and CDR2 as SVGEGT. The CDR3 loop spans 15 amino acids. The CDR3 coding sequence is TGTGCCAGCAGTCCTGACAGTTACTCTGGAACCACCATATATTTT. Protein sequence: CASSPDSYSGTTIYF.

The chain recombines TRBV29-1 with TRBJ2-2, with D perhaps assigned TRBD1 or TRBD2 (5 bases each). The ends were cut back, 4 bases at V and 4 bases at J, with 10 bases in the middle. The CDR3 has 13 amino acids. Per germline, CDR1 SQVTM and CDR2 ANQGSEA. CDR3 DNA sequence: TGCAGCGTTGGGGACCTCTTCACCGGGGAGCTGTTTTTT. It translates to CSVGDLFTGELFF.

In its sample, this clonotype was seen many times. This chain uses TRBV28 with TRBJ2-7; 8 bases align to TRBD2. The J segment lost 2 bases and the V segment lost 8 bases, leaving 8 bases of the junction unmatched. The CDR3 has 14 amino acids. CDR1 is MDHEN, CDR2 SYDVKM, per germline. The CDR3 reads CASLRVAGPYEQYF. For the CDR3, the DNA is TGTGCCAGCCTACGGGTAGCGGGACCCTACGAGCAGTACTTC.

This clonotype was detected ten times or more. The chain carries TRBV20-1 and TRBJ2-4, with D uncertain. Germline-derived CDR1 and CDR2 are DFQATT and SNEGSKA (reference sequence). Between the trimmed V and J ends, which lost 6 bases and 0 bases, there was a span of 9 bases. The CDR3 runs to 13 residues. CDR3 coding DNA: TGCAGTGCCAAAGATCTAGCCAAAAACATTCAGTACTTC. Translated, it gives CSAKDLAKNIQYF.

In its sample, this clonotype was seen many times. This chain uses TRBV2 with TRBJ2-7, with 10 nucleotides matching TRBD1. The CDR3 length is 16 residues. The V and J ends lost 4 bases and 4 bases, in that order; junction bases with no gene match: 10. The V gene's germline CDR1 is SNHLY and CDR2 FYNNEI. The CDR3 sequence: CASSVFQDRGLYEQYF. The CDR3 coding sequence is TGTGCCAGCAGTGTGTTCCAGGACAGGGGGTTATACGAGCAGTACTTC. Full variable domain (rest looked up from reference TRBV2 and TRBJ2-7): EPEVTQTPSHQVTQMGQEVILRCVPISNHLYFYWYRQILGQKVEFLVSFYNNEISEKSEIFDDQFSVERPDGSNFTLKIRSTKLEDSAMYFCASSVFQDRGLYEQYFGPGTRLTVT.

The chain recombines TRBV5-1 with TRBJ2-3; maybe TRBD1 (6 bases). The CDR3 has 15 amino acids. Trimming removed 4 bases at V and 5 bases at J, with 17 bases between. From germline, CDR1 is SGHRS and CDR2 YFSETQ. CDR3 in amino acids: CASSGGASRGDTQYF. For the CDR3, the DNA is TGCGCCAGCAGCGGGGGCGCCTCACGGGGAGATACGCAGTATTTT.

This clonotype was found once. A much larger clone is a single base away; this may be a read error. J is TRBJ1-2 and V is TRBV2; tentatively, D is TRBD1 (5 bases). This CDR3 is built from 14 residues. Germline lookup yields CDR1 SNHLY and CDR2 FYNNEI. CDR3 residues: CASSLGPTPSGYAF. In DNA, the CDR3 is TGTGCCAGCAGCCTGGGACCGACCCCGTCTGGCTACGCCTTC.

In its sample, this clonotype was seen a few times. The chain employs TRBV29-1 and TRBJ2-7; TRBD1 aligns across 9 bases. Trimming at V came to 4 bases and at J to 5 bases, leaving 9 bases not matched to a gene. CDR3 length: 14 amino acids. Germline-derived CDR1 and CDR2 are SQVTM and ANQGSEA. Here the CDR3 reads CSVATGGSPNEQYF. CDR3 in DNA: TGCAGCGTTGCGACAGGGGGGTCCCCCAACGAGCAGTACTTC.

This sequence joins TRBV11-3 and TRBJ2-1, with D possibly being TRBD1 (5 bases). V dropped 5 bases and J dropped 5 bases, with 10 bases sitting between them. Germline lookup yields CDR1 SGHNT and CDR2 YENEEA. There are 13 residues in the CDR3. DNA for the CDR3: TGTGCCAGCAGCGCAGGGCCCAACAATGAGCAGTTCTTC. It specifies CASSAGPNNEQFF.

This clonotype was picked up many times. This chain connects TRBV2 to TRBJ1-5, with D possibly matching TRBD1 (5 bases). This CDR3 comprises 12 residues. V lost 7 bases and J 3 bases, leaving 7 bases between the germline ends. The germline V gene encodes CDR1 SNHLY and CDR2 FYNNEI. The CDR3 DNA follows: TGTGCCAGCACAGGGTACAATCAGCCCCAGCATTTT. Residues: CASTGYNQPQHF. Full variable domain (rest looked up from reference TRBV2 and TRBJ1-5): EPEVTQTPSHQVTQMGQEVILRCVPISNHLYFYWYRQILGQKVEFLVSFYNNEISEKSEIFDDQFSVERPDGSNFTLKIRSTKLEDSAMYFCASTGYNQPQHFGDGTRLSIL.

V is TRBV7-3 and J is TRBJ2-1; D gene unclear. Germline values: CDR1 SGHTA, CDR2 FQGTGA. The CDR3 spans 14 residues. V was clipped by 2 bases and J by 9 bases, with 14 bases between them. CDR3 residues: CASSLGVDGSEQFF. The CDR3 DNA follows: TGTGCCAGCAGCTTAGGAGTCGACGGAAGTGAGCAGTTCTTC.

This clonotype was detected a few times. Here the CDR3 reads CASSARQGADGYTF. The CDR3 nucleotides are TGTGCCAGCAGTGCCAGACAGGGGGCGGATGGCTACACCTTC. This chain connects TRBV27 to TRBJ1-2; 10 bases are a match to TRBD1. Germline CDR1 reads MNHEY; CDR2 reads SMNVEV (reference sequence). The junction had 6 bases not matched to a gene; V was cut back by 5 bases and J by 6 bases. The CDR3 is 14 residues long.

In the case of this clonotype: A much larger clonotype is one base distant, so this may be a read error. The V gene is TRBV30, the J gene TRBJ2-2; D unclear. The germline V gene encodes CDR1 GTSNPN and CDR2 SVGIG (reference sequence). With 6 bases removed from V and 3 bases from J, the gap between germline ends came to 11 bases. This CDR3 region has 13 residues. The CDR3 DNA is TGTGCCTGCTCCAACGCGGACACCGGGGAGCTGTTTTTT. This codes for CACSNADTGELFF.

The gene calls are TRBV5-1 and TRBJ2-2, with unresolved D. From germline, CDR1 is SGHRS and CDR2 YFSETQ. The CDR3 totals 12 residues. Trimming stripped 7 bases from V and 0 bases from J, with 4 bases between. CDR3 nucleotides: TGCGCCAGCCAGCCGAACACCGGGGAGCTGTTTTTT. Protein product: CASQPNTGELFF.

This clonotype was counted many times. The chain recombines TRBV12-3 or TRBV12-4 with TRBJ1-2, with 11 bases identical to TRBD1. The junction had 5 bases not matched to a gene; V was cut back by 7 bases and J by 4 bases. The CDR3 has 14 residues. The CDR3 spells CASNFGTGGYGYTF. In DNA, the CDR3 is TGTGCCAGCAACTTCGGGACAGGGGGCTATGGCTACACCTTC.

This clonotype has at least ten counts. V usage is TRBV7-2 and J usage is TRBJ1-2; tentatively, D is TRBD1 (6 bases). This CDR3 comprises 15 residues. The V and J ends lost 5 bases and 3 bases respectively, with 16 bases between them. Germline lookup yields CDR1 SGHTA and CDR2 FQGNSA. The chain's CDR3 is CASSPILRQDYGYTF. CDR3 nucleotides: TGTGCCAGCAGCCCAATATTAAGACAGGACTATGGCTACACCTTC.

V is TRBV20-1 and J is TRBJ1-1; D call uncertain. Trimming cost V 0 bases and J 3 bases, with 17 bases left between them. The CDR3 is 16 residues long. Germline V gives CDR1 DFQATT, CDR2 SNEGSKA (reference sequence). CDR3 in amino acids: CSARDPDLSGYTEAFF. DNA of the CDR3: TGCAGTGCTAGAGATCCCGACCTTTCGGGGTACACTGAAGCTTTCTTT.

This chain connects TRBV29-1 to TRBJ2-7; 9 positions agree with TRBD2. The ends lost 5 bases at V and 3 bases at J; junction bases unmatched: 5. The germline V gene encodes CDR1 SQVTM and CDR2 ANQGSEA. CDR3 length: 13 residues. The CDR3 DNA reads TGCAGCGTTACCGTTAGCGGGAGCTACGAGCAGTACTTC. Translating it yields CSVTVSGSYEQYF.

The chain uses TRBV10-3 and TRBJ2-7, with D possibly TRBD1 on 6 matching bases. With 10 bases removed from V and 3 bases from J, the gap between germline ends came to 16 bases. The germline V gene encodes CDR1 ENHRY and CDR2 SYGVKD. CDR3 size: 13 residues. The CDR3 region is CASAGETNYEQYF. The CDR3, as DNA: TGTGCCAGCGCAGGGGAAACGAACTACGAGCAGTACTTC.

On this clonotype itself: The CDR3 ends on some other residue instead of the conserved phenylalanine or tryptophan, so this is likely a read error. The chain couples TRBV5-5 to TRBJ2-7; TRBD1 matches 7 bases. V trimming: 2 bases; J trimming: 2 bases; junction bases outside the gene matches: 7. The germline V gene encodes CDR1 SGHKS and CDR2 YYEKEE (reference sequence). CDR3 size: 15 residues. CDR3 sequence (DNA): TGTGCCAGCAGCTTTTCGACAGGGTATCCCTACGAGCAGTACTCC. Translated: CASSFSTGYPYEQYS.